Listed below are T cell receptor beta chains from one sample, sequenced in a study of PD-1 blockade in classical Hodgkin lymphoma. Produced via immunoSEQ multiplex PCR; TCRdb's table is partial and in-frame only. The data show 25,000 to 35,000 clones, 85% to 90% seen once. The material was CD4+ T cells from blood, obtained before the fourth cycle of nivolumab. These receptors were collected from a human donor with classical Hodgkin lymphoma. The CDR3 runs from the conserved cysteine through the conserved F or W.

V: TRBV5-4; J: TRBJ2-1; CDR3: CASSRSVSSGRGGYYNEQFF
V: TRBV6-5; J: TRBJ1-4; CDR3: CASSYSPTARREKLFF
V: TRBV5-6; J: TRBJ2-7; CDR3: CASSPRQLTGRYEQYF
V: TRBV11-2; J: TRBJ1-1; CDR3: CASSKEQNTEAFF
V: TRBV2; J: TRBJ1-2; CDR3: CASSELGNYGYTF
V: TRBV7-2; J: TRBJ2-5; CDR3: CASSYDSAETQYF
V: TRBV30; J: TRBJ2-6; CDR3: CAWSAGTGHSGANVLTF
V: TRBV9; J: TRBJ2-7; CDR3: CASSVSGSLAYEQYF
V: TRBV4-2; J: .; CDR3: CASSHADRGSGRTPYEQYF
V: TRBV6-1; J: TRBJ1-2; CDR3: CASSVAGTYGYTF
V: TRBV6-1; J: TRBJ1-2; CDR3: CASSGGRGDYGYTF
V: TRBV2; J: TRBJ2-3; CDR3: CASSLERVRDTQYF
V: TRBV9; J: TRBJ2-6; CDR3: CASSVSGANVLTF
V: TRBV6-5; J: TRBJ2-2; CDR3: CASSYSRLAGTGELFF
V: TRBV18; J: TRBJ2-2; CDR3: CASSTQGSGTGELFF
V: TRBV7-2; J: TRBJ1-6; CDR3: CASSLAGTPNSPLHF
V: TRBV30; J: TRBJ2-3; CDR3: CAWRAPATDTQYF
V: TRBV28; J: TRBJ1-2; CDR3: CASSPGGYPNYGYTF
V: TRBV4-3; J: TRBJ1-2; CDR3: CASSQDPGGPNYGYTF
V: TRBV4-2; J: TRBJ2-2; CDR3: CASSYRLAVNTGELFF
V: TRBV14; J: TRBJ1-4; CDR3: CASSLWGSANEKLFF
V: TRBV25-1; J: TRBJ2-7; CDR3: CASSDGDRGYEQYF
V: TRBV7-9; J: TRBJ2-1; CDR3: CASSPPGPVYNEQFF
V: TRBV27; J: TRBJ2-2; CDR3: CASSPKWGVSGELFF
V: TRBV6-5; J: TRBJ2-7; CDR3: CASSYVSPNYEQYF
V: TRBV5-5; J: TRBJ1-5; CDR3: CASSLALRSNQPQHF
V: TRBV2; J: TRBJ2-7; CDR3: CASMGQGAPSYEQYF
V: TRBV28; J: TRBJ1-5; CDR3: CASSLLQGSQHF
V: TRBV10-2; J: TRBJ1-1; CDR3: CASRTGNTEAFF
V: TRBV25-1; J: TRBJ1-2; CDR3: CASGGTAYGYTF
V: TRBV28; J: TRBJ2-5; CDR3: CASSLVAGHLQETQYF
V: TRBV11-3; J: TRBJ2-2; CDR3: CASTLSGSGELFF
V: TRBV5-1; J: TRBJ1-2; CDR3: CASSSPQGSGYGYTF
V: TRBV2; J: TRBJ2-7; CDR3: CASSGEAYEQYF
V: TRBV30; J: TRBJ2-7; CDR3: CAWRGPGSVYEQYF
V: TRBV7-9; J: TRBJ2-1; CDR3: CASSLDPTGTGDNEQFF
V: TRBV5-5; J: TRBJ2-2; CDR3: CASNSGPPANTGELFF
V: TRBV5-4; J: TRBJ1-2; CDR3: CASSLNGGYGYTF
V: TRBV19; J: TRBJ1-2; CDR3: CASRRTGANYGYTF